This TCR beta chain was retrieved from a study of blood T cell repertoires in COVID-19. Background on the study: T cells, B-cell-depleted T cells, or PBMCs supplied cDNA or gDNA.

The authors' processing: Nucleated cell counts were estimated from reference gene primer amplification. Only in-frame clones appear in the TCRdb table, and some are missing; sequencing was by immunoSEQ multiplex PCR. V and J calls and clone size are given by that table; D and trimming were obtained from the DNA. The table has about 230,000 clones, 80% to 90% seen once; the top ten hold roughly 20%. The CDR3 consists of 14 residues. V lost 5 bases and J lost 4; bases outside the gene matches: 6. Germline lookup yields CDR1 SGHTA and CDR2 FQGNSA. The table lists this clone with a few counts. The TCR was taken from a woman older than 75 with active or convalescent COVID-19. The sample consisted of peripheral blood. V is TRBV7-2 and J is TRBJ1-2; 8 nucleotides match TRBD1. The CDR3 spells CASSPDRGPYGYTF. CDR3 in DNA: TGTGCCAGCAGCCCTGACAGGGGCCCCTATGGCTACACCTTC.